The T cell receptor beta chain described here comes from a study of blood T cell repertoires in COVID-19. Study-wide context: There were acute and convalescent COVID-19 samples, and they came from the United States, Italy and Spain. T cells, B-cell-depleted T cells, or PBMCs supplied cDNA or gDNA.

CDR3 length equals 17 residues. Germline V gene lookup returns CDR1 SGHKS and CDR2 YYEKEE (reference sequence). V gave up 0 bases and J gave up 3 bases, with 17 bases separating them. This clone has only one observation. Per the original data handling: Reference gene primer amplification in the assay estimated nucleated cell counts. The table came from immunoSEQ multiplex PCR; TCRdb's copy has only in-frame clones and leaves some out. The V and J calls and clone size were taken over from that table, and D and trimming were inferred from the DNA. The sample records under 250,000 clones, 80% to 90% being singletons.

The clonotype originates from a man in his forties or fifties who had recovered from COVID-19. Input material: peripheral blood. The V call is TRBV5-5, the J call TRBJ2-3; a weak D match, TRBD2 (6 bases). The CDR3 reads CASSLGWASAITDTQYF. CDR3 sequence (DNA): TGTGCCAGCAGCTTGGGGTGGGCTAGCGCAATTACAGATACGCAGTATTTT.